This entry is about one T cell receptor beta chain. TCRdb's copy holds only in-frame clones and misses some; the assay was immunoSEQ multiplex PCR. The sample lists some 73,000 clones; about 93% were seen once. CDR1 LGHNT and CDR2 FRNRAP come from the germline V gene. Trimming shortened V by 6 bases and J by 5 bases, and 17 bases separated the two germline ends. The CDR3 length is 15 residues. This specimen belongs to a study of blood T cell repertoires in COVID-19. The J gene is TRBJ2-1, the V gene TRBV12-5; D gene ambiguous. The sequenced sample consisted of peripheral blood. This receptor was taken from a human donor in a cohort sampled during active COVID-19. In nucleotides, the CDR3 is TGTGCTAGTGGGGGCTCGCTGGCTCTTAACAATGAGCAGTTCTTC. Its translation is CASGGSLALNNEQFF. The whole variable domain, filled in from reference TRBV12-5 and TRBJ2-1, reads DARVTQTPRHKVTEMGQEVTMRCQPILGHNTVFWYRQTMMQGLELLAYFRNRAPLDDSGMPKDRFSAEMPDATLATLKIQPSEPRDSAVYFCASGGSLALNNEQFFGPGTRLTVL.